This T cell receptor beta chain appears in the sequencing data of a study of PD-1 blockade in classical Hodgkin lymphoma. The CDR3 runs to 13 residues. Germline loops: CDR1 SGHTA, CDR2 FQGNSA. V was cut by 1 base and J by 7 bases, with 8 bases left in between. After autologous stem cell transplantation all patients relapsed, and prior brentuximab vedotin exposure differed between cohorts. Negative magnetic selection isolated CD4+ T cells from thawed PBMCs. Some clones are missing from TCRdb's copy, which holds only in-frame ones; the method was immunoSEQ multiplex PCR. The profile covers about 9,100 clones, with about 80% appearing a single time and approximately 4.1% taken by the ten largest.

This specimen consisted of CD4+ T cells from blood, obtained at baseline. The chain recombines TRBV7-2 with TRBJ1-5; no clear D. This sequence was found in a human donor with classical Hodgkin lymphoma. The CDR3 nucleotides are TGTGCCAGCAGCTTAGGGATTGGCCAGCCCCAGCATTTT. It is translated as CASSLGIGQPQHF.